The TCR beta chain described here comes from a study of cytomegalovirus exposure and HLA in healthy donors. Study as a whole: A subsequent analysis reported that the 120 validation repertoires were produced on the same platform that had also been used for the roughly 670 first-cohort repertoires.

Profiled with immunoSEQ multiplex PCR; TCRdb holds only in-frame clones, not every one. Of about 65,000 clones in the sample, 92% are singletons; the top ten hold roughly 1.3%. The CDR3 has 13 residues. Germline V gene data show CDR1 as SGHNT and CDR2 as YYREEE (reference sequence). J was trimmed by 4 bases and V by 9 bases; bases with no gene match: 7. V and J are TRBV5-4 and TRBJ1-2; 9 positions agree with TRBD1. The sequenced sample consisted of PBMCs. This TCR came from a woman aged 18-29 years in good health and CMV-seronegative. CDR3 sequence (DNA): TGTGCCACCCTTTGGGACAGGGCCTATGGCTACACCTTC. It encodes CATLWDRAYGYTF.